This T cell receptor beta chain was sequenced during a study of cytomegalovirus exposure and HLA in healthy donors. There are 18 residues in the CDR3. J was trimmed by 5 bases and V by 6 bases; bases with no gene match: 21. Germline V lookup: CDR1 SGHAT, CDR2 FQNNGV. This PCR relied on a set of 60 Vbeta primers and 13 Jbeta primers. Measured with immunoSEQ multiplex PCR; TCRdb has only the in-frame clones, and not every one. The sample carries 170,000 or so clones, 60% to 80% recorded once. The TCR originated in a woman aged 45-65 years in good health and CMV-seropositive. This rearrangement joins TRBV11-2 to TRBJ2-5, with 7 nucleotides matching TRBD1. Sequenced sample: PBMCs. CDR3 sequence reads: CASSRTGAVSKEGETQYF. CDR3 sequence (DNA): TGTGCCAGCAGTCGTACAGGGGCAGTCAGCAAAGAAGGGGAGACCCAGTACTTC. Combining the CDR3 with reference TRBV11-2 and TRBJ2-5 gives the whole variable domain EAGVAQSPRYKIIEKRQSVAFWCNPISGHATLYWYQQILGQGPKLLIQFQNNGVVDDSQLPKDRFSAERLKGVDSTLKIQPAKLEDSAVYLCASSRTGAVSKEGETQYFGPGTRLLVL.